The present TCR beta chain was sequenced within a study of cytomegalovirus exposure and HLA in healthy donors. Whole-study results and caveats: Sequence variants that were highly shared formed a cluster that was likely a sequencing artifact. Reportedly, cytomegalovirus status was diagnosed with high sensitivity and specificity. A few CMV-associated chains were confirmed in vitro to be specific for CMV antigens. TCR beta V- and J-gene trimming, according to a later analysis, was linked to a missense DCLRE1C variant.

A remark on this clone: The antigen is not known.

There are 13 residues in the CDR3. CDR1 and CDR2 from the germline V gene are SQVTM and ANQGSEA. V lost 5 bases, J lost 1 base, and 11 bases lay in between. Amplification used 60 Vbeta primers and 13 Jbeta primers. Generated by immunoSEQ multiplex PCR, the TCRdb table keeps only in-frame clones and is missing some. The table has 99,000 or so clones, over 75% seen once; the top ten hold more than 3%. The genes are TRBV29-1 and TRBJ1-1, with D possibly being TRBD1 (6 bases). The origin of this receptor is a female donor in good health and CMV-seropositive. The specimen sequenced was PBMCs. The CDR3 DNA follows: TGCAGCGTTTCGGACAGAGCGAACACTGAAGCTTTCTTT. Its translation is CSVSDRANTEAFF.